The 31 T cell receptor beta chains given below trace back to one sample, sequenced in a study of vaccination effects on CD4 cells after COVID-19. Sequenced by immunoSEQ multiplex PCR; TCRdb stores in-frame clones only, minus some. This sample has about 22,000 clones, with 70% to 80% found just once. Before sequencing, viral peptide pools were used by the ViraFEST assay to expand antigen-specific CD4+ T cells. Researchers isolated CD4+ T cells once roughly nine days of culture had elapsed. This individual tested PCR-positive for SARS-CoV-2 infection between March and December 2020. These receptors are not linked to any known antigen. The sequences come from CD4+ T cells from PBMCs cultured with SARS-CoV-2 spike peptides, collected before COVID-19 vaccination. Every receptor here comes from a human donor who had a prior SARS-CoV-2 infection.

This clone has more than one count but fewer than ten. V gene TRBV6-5 combines with J gene TRBJ2-5; no clear D. The germline V gene has CDR1 MNHEY and CDR2 SVGAGI. This CDR3 region has 13 residues. V was cut by 2 bases and J by 5 bases, with 9 bases left in between. This chain's CDR3 is CASSYRFSETQYF. CDR3 DNA: TGTGCCAGCAGTTACCGGTTCTCTGAGACCCAGTACTTC.

V and J are TRBV7-9 and TRBJ2-7; D perhaps matches TRBD1 (6 bases). The ends were cut back, 4 bases at V and 5 bases at J, with 21 bases in the middle. Germline V lookup: CDR1 SEHNR, CDR2 FQNEAQ (reference sequence). The CDR3 totals 16 residues. CDR3 DNA sequence: TGTGCCAGCAGCTCCCCCCCCACCACAGGGAGCGACGAGCAGTACTTC. This encodes CASSSPPTTGSDEQYF.

This chain connects TRBV10-3 to TRBJ1-2, with D perhaps matching TRBD1 (6 bases). The CDR3 contains 12 residues. CDR1 is ENHRY, CDR2 SYGVKD, per germline. The ends were cut back, 10 bases at V and 8 bases at J, with 17 bases in the middle. Here the CDR3 DNA reads TGTGCCAGCGCCGGGACACTCACCGGCTACACCTTC. Residues: CASAGTLTGYTF.

The gene calls are TRBV24-1 and TRBJ2-7, with D unresolved. This CDR3 has 14 amino acids. Trimming shortened V by 6 bases and J by 0 bases, and 11 bases separated the two germline ends. Per the germline V gene, CDR1 is KGHDR and CDR2 is SFDVKD. This CDR3 reads CATSIGPNSYEQYF. CDR3 bases: TGTGCCACCAGTATAGGCCCAAACTCCTACGAGCAGTACTTC.

V usage is TRBV11-3 and J usage is TRBJ2-7, with D maybe TRBD2 (6 bases). This CDR3 region has 12 residues. CDR1 is SGHNT and CDR2 is YENEEA in the germline V gene. V lost 3 bases and J 5 bases, leaving 8 bases between the germline ends. CDR3: CASSFSGHEQYF. The CDR3 nucleotides are TGTGCCAGCAGCTTTAGCGGCCACGAGCAGTACTTC.

This chain links TRBV5-1 with TRBJ2-3; 8 bases fit TRBD2. The V gene end was trimmed by 4 bases and the J gene end by 4 bases; junction bases not matched to a gene: 11. Germline V gene lookup returns CDR1 SGHRS and CDR2 YFSETQ. The CDR3 runs 16 residues. The CDR3 region is CASSRTGTGGADTQYF. The CDR3 DNA reads as TGCGCCAGCAGCCGTACAGGGACCGGGGGGGCAGATACGCAGTATTTT.

This chain connects TRBV4-3 to TRBJ1-2; D is unclear. Germline loops: CDR1 LGHNA, CDR2 YSLEER. This CDR3 has 13 amino acids. V was trimmed by 0 bases and J by 4 bases, leaving 6 bases between them. The CDR3 region is CASSQDLGYGYTF. CDR3 nucleotide sequence: TGCGCCAGCAGCCAAGATCTCGGCTATGGCTACACCTTC.

The chain uses TRBV11-3 and TRBJ2-3; 7 bases agree with TRBD2. Trimming cost V 0 bases and J 6 bases; bases outside gene matches: 0. CDR3 length equals 13 residues. In germline, CDR1 is SGHNT, CDR2 YENEEA. CDR3 sequence reads: CASSLEGGDTQYF. DNA of the CDR3: TGTGCCAGCAGCTTAGAGGGAGGGGATACGCAGTATTTT.

The CDR3, as DNA: TGTGCCAGCAGCTTAGCTGGGGCTAGCGGAAACACAGATACGCAGTATTTT. Protein: CASSLAGASGNTDTQYF. This chain joins TRBV7-8 and TRBJ2-3; 7 positions match TRBD2. Germline lookup yields CDR1 SGHVS and CDR2 FQNEAQ. After removal of 0 bases from V and 2 bases from J, the junction contained 8 bases not matched to a gene. This CDR3 contains 17 residues.

The chain combines TRBV18 with TRBJ2-1, with 11 positions matching TRBD2. V dropped 4 bases and J dropped 4; count of bases not matched to a gene: 3. The germline V gene encodes CDR1 KGHSH and CDR2 LQKENI. The CDR3 totals 15 residues. CDR3 bases: TGTGCCAGCTCACAGGGACTAGCGGATTACAATGAGCAGTTCTTC. Protein: CASSQGLADYNEQFF.

This rearrangement joins TRBV19 to TRBJ2-1; D gene unclear. The V end was cut by 6 bases, the J end by 2 bases, with 8 bases between. The CDR3 extends over 13 amino acids. The germline V gene encodes CDR1 LNHDA and CDR2 SQIVND (reference sequence). This CDR3 is CASSQNTYNEQFF. The CDR3 region has the DNA TGTGCCAGTAGCCAAAATACCTACAATGAGCAGTTCTTC.

The V call is TRBV30, the J call TRBJ2-3; D is unclear. This CDR3 contains 13 residues. Germline CDR1 and CDR2: GTSNPN and SVGIG (reference sequence). V lost 0 bases, J lost 6 bases, and 10 bases lay in between. The CDR3 protein is CAWSVLLLDTQYF. The CDR3 coding sequence is TGTGCCTGGAGTGTACTCCTCTTGGATACGCAGTATTTT.

The chain is built from TRBV11-3 and TRBJ2-3; D might be TRBD1 (5 bases). The CDR3 has 13 amino acids. Germline loops: CDR1 SGHNT, CDR2 YENEEA. V dropped 5 bases and J dropped 1 base, with 7 bases sitting between them. CDR3 amino acids: CASSARGTDTQYF. The CDR3 DNA follows: TGTGCCAGCAGCGCCAGGGGCACAGATACGCAGTATTTT.

Note on this clone: One end of the junction varies from germline; a read error may be responsible. The chain joins TRBV5-1 to TRBJ2-3; 11 bases line up with TRBD2. Germline V gives CDR1 SGHRS, CDR2 YFSETQ. The CDR3 totals 14 residues. The CDR3 region is CASTLTSGDDTQYF. In DNA form, the CDR3 reads TGCGCCAGCACCTTGACTAGCGGGGACGATACGCAGTATTTT.

The chain links TRBV9 to TRBJ2-7; D tentatively fits TRBD1 or TRBD2 (5 bases each). Trimming shortened V by 0 bases and J by 2 bases, and 9 bases separated the two germline ends. CDR3 length equals 14 residues. CDR1 and CDR2 (germline): SGDLS, YYNGEE. Here the CDR3 reads CASSVGVGPYEQYF. The CDR3, as DNA: TGTGCCAGCAGCGTAGGGGTGGGACCCTACGAGCAGTACTTC.

The rearrangement links TRBV24-1 to TRBJ2-3, with TRBD2 matching 10 bases. Germline V gene lookup returns CDR1 KGHDR and CDR2 SFDVKD. Trimming removed 4 bases from V and 3 bases from J; junction bases left unmatched: 9. The CDR3 is 17 residues long. The DNA of the CDR3 is TGTGCCACCAGTGACCCGACTCGGACTAGCGGAACAGATACGCAGTATTTT. Translation: CATSDPTRTSGTDTQYF.

This rearrangement joins TRBV11-3 to TRBJ2-3; 7 bases agree with TRBD1. Trimming removed 5 bases from V and 1 base from J; junction bases left unmatched: 3. The CDR3 consists of 14 residues. CDR1 and CDR2 (germline): SGHNT, YENEEA. CDR3 in amino acids: CASSQGEGTDTQYF. The CDR3 region has the DNA TGTGCCAGCAGCCAGGGGGAAGGCACAGATACGCAGTATTTT.

The chain recombines TRBV6-5 with TRBJ2-2; possibly TRBD2 for D (6 bases). CDR1 is MNHEY and CDR2 is SVGAGI in the germline V gene. The CDR3 covers 15 residues. Trimming removed 1 base at V and 0 bases at J, with 6 bases between. This CDR3 reads CASSYWGANTGELFF. The CDR3 DNA follows: TGTGCCAGCAGTTACTGGGGGGCGAACACCGGGGAGCTGTTTTTT.

The CDR3 DNA is TGTGCCAGCAGCGGGGGACAGGGCGTCGGGACCCAGTACTTC. Protein product: CASSGGQGVGTQYF. The chain combines TRBV9 with TRBJ2-5, with 9 bases that match TRBD1. Germline V lookup: CDR1 SGDLS, CDR2 YYNGEE. The CDR3 has 14 amino acids. With 3 bases clipped from V and 7 bases from J, the junction kept 7 bases outside the gene matches.

The chain uses TRBV5-5 and TRBJ2-2; 15 bases agree with TRBD2. This CDR3 has 19 amino acids. The germline V gene has CDR1 SGHKS and CDR2 YYEKEE (reference sequence). V shed 5 bases, J shed 2 bases, and the junction held 10 bases outside the gene matches. CDR3: CASSFRGTSGGRNTGELFF. The DNA for the CDR3 is TGTGCCAGCAGTTTTAGAGGGACTAGCGGGGGGCGAAACACCGGGGAGCTGTTTTTT.

The V call is TRBV5-6, the J call TRBJ1-5, with 8 bases identical to TRBD1. After removal of 4 bases from V and 3 bases from J, the junction contained 3 bases not matched to a gene. This CDR3 has 14 amino acids. CDR1 is SGHDT and CDR2 is YYEEEE in the germline V gene. The CDR3 here is CASSNRGYNQPQHF. CDR3 DNA sequence: TGTGCCAGCAGCAACAGGGGGTACAATCAGCCCCAGCATTTT.

This chain links TRBV30 with TRBJ2-1, with D perhaps matching TRBD1 (6 bases). The germline CDR1 and CDR2 sequences are GTSNPN and SVGIG (reference sequence). Trimming cost V 2 bases and J 12 bases, with 20 bases left between them. This CDR3 region has 14 residues. The CDR3 here is CAWSLWAGDIGQFF. CDR3 nucleotide sequence: TGTGCCTGGAGTCTCTGGGCAGGGGACATTGGGCAGTTCTTC.

This clone appeared once. The gene calls are TRBV11-2 and TRBJ2-3, with D maybe TRBD1 (5 bases). The CDR3 loop spans 14 amino acids. The V gene lost 4 bases and the J gene lost 4 bases, with 12 bases spanning the gap. CDR1 and CDR2 from the germline V gene are SGHAT and FQNNGV. The CDR3 sequence is CASSSPAGSDTQYF. The CDR3 DNA reads TGTGCCAGCAGCTCTCCGGCAGGGTCAGATACGCAGTATTTT.

The V and J genes are TRBV12-3 or TRBV12-4 and TRBJ2-7, with unresolved D. With 5 bases removed from V and 3 bases from J, the gap between germline ends came to 11 bases. CDR3 length: 13 amino acids. CDR3 in DNA: TGTGCCAGCAGTCGGGTGGACGGCTACGAGCAGTACTTC. This translates into CASSRVDGYEQYF.

V gene TRBV7-2 combines with J gene TRBJ2-5; a possible D gene is TRBD2 (5 bases). The CDR3 has 12 amino acids. Deletions cut 1 base from V and 11 bases from J, with 11 bases between. Germline CDR1 and CDR2: SGHTA and FQGNSA. The CDR3, as DNA: TGTGCCAGCAGCTTAGAGTTCCGGGGTCAGTACTTC. Its translation is CASSLEFRGQYF.

The chain employs TRBV9 and TRBJ1-6, with TRBD1 as a possible D gene (6 bases). The CDR3 has 15 residues. The V end was cut by 1 base, the J end by 5 bases, with 10 bases between. The germline V gene encodes CDR1 SGDLS and CDR2 YYNGEE. CDR3 DNA sequence: TGTGCCAGCAGCGTAACAACAGGGAATAATTCACCCCTCCACTTT. As protein: CASSVTTGNNSPLHF.

This sequence joins TRBV5-1 and TRBJ2-3; D not resolved. V lost 0 bases and J lost 2, with 13 bases in between. The CDR3 length is 16 residues. Germline CDR1 SGHRS, CDR2 YFSETQ. CDR3 DNA sequence: TGCGCCAGCAGCTTGGCCCCCCTGGAACTCACAGATACGCAGTATTTT. Amino acids: CASSLAPLELTDTQYF.

The chain combines TRBV11-2 with TRBJ2-1; D gene uncertain. The V end lost 0 bases, the J end lost 3 bases, and 12 bases lay between the germline ends. Germline values: CDR1 SGHAT, CDR2 FQNNGV. CDR3 length equals 16 residues. Here the CDR3 DNA reads TGTGCCAGCAGCTTAGAGTCGCCTCAAAACTACAATGAGCAGTTCTTC. It codes for CASSLESPQNYNEQFF. Full variable domain (missing parts from reference TRBV11-2 and TRBJ2-1): EAGVAQSPRYKIIEKRQSVAFWCNPISGHATLYWYQQILGQGPKLLIQFQNNGVVDDSQLPKDRFSAERLKGVDSTLKIQPAKLEDSAVYLCASSLESPQNYNEQFFGPGTRLTVL.

The chain uses TRBV7-8 and TRBJ2-1; TRBD2 is a possible D gene (5 bases). The CDR3 covers 14 residues. Per germline, CDR1 SGHVS and CDR2 FQNEAQ. With 1 base removed from V and 7 bases from J, the gap between germline ends came to 11 bases. The CDR3 DNA sequence: TGTGCCAGCAGCTTAGGACGCCGCGGGAATGAGCAGTTCTTC. Protein: CASSLGRRGNEQFF.

The DNA of the CDR3 is TGTGCCAGCAGCAAAGATCGGGCTAAGGACAGGGCTAACACTGAAGCTTTCTTT. Its translation: CASSKDRAKDRANTEAFF. The chain combines TRBV21-1 with TRBJ1-1; TRBD1 is taken as the D call from the table, unchecked against the DNA. TRBV21-1 is marked as a pseudogene. CDR3 size: 18 residues.

The chain recombines TRBV7-3 with TRBJ2-1; the match to TRBD2 covers 10 bases. Germline loops: CDR1 SGHTA, CDR2 FQGTGA. The V segment lost 2 bases and the J segment 5 bases; nucleotides outside the gene matches: 3. This CDR3 contains 15 residues. This CDR3 is CASSLGLAGDNEQFF. CDR3 DNA: TGTGCCAGCAGCTTAGGGCTAGCGGGGGACAATGAGCAGTTCTTC.